Following are 10 T cell receptor beta chains from one sample sequenced in a study of OX40 agonist ivuxolimab in advanced cancers. The method was immunoSEQ multiplex PCR; TCRdb's version includes in-frame clones alone and lacks a portion of them. The repertoire holds around 30,000 clones, with approximately 82% as singletons. The source was CD4+ or CD8+ T cells sorted from blood, collected in a trial of the OX40 agonist ivuxolimab. The receptors come from an adult with an advanced solid tumor such as melanoma, head and neck, liver or kidney cancer.

The gene calls are TRBV7-2 and TRBJ2-7; D unclear. CDR1 and CDR2 from the germline V gene are SGHTA and FQGNSA. This CDR3 is built from 13 residues. The ends were cut back, 5 bases at V and 6 bases at J, with 14 bases in the middle. The CDR3 loop is CASSPRRLGEQYF. CDR3 bases: TGTGCCAGCAGCCCCCGCAGGCTCGGCGAGCAGTACTTC.

The rearrangement uses TRBV11-2 and TRBJ1-2; 7 nucleotides match TRBD1. The CDR3 runs to 13 residues. Per germline, CDR1 SGHAT and CDR2 FQNNGV. V dropped 4 bases and J dropped 8; count of bases not matched to a gene: 7. The CDR3 region has the DNA TGTGCCAGCAGCTCCCGGGACAGAGACGGCTACACCTTC. This gives the protein CASSSRDRDGYTF.

The gene calls are TRBV9 and TRBJ2-1, with 8 bases lining up with TRBD2. The V gene end was trimmed by 3 bases and the J gene end by 4 bases; junction bases not matched to a gene: 6. Germline-derived CDR1 and CDR2 are SGDLS and YYNGEE. CDR3 length: 15 amino acids. CDR3 sequence (DNA): TGTGCCAGCAGCGCCACTAGCGGTTTTTACAATGAGCAGTTCTTC. Encoded protein: CASSATSGFYNEQFF.

This clone was seen a few times. This rearrangement joins TRBV9 to TRBJ2-2; possible D gene TRBD2, 5 bases. V lost 4 bases and J lost 5, with 15 bases in between. This CDR3 has 15 amino acids. Germline loops: CDR1 SGDLS, CDR2 YYNGEE. CDR3 sequence: CASSPPRVGTGELFF. Here the CDR3 DNA reads TGTGCCAGCAGCCCCCCGAGGGTGGGAACCGGGGAGCTGTTTTTT.

The rearrangement links TRBV30 to TRBJ2-2, with no clear D. CDR3 size: 12 residues. Germline V gene sequence: CDR1 GTSNPN, CDR2 SVGIG (reference sequence). Trimming left V 0 bases short and J 8 bases short, with 7 bases between. This CDR3 is CAWSVYPGELFF. The CDR3 DNA reads as TGTGCCTGGAGTGTATACCCGGGGGAGCTGTTTTTT.

This clone was seen a few times. This sequence joins TRBV19 and TRBJ2-5, with no clear D. CDR3 length equals 11 residues. V lost 4 bases and J 4 bases, leaving 4 bases between the germline ends. In germline, CDR1 is LNHDA, CDR2 SQIVND (reference sequence). The CDR3 DNA is TGTGCCAGTAGTACCCGAGAGACCCAGTACTTC. Protein: CASSTRETQYF.

This clone came up a few times. The V gene is TRBV7-9, the J gene TRBJ2-7; 8 bases line up with TRBD2. Germline values: CDR1 SEHNR, CDR2 FQNEAQ (reference sequence). This CDR3 has 14 amino acids. V shed 5 bases and J 6 bases; nucleotides not matched to a gene: 9. The DNA of the CDR3 is TGTGCCAGCAGCGCGGACGGTCTAGCGGGCGAGCAGTACTTC. Protein: CASSADGLAGEQYF.

Notes on this clone: One end of the junction varies from germline; a read error may be responsible. Other DNA sequences within the sample encode an identical CDR3. J is TRBJ1-1 and V is TRBV5-1; a weak D match, TRBD1 (6 bases). Germline V gene sequence: CDR1 SGHRS, CDR2 YFSETQ. This CDR3 is 15 amino acids long. CDR3 region: CASSLALRGATEAFF. Here the CDR3 DNA reads TGCGCCAGCAGCTTGGCCCTCCGGGGGGCCACTGAAGCCTTCTTT.

The chain joins TRBV11-2 to TRBJ2-5; D not resolved. The CDR3 totals 11 residues. V was trimmed by 3 bases and J by 4 bases, leaving 3 bases between them. Germline lookup yields CDR1 SGHAT and CDR2 FQNNGV. CDR3 in DNA: TGTGCCAGCAGCTTGGGAGAGACCCAGTACTTC. Amino acids: CASSLGETQYF.

The chain is built from TRBV19 and TRBJ2-3; 8 nucleotides line up with TRBD2. V was pared by 3 bases and J by 4 bases, with 6 bases of the junction left unmatched. CDR3 length: 15 amino acids. The germline V gene has CDR1 LNHDA and CDR2 SQIVND (reference sequence). CDR3 bases: TGTGCCAGTAGTATTAGCGGGGTTGTACCAGATACGCAGTATTTT. This codes for CASSISGVVPDTQYF. Using reference TRBV19 and TRBJ2-3 for the parts outside the CDR3, the full variable domain is DGGITQSPKYLFRKEGQNVTLSCEQNLNHDAMYWYRQDPGQGLRLIYYSQIVNDFQKGDIAEGYSVSREKKESFPLTVTSAQKNPTAFYLCASSISGVVPDTQYFGPGTRLTVL.